The 20 T cell receptor beta chains presented below share a single source sample, sequenced in a study of technical replicates of blood from a handful of donors. Sequenced by immunoSEQ multiplex PCR; TCRdb stores in-frame clones only, minus some. The data contain tens of thousands of clones, 94% of them singletons. The specimen was T cells isolated from PBMCs. The source of these receptors is a human donor in good health.

The rearrangement links TRBV4-1 to TRBJ2-1, with 12 nucleotides matching TRBD2. Per the germline V gene, CDR1 is MGHRA and CDR2 is YSYEKL. V was pared by 0 bases and J by 7 bases, with 4 bases of the junction left unmatched. CDR3 length equals 16 residues. The CDR3 protein is CASSQDRTSGRNEQFF. In DNA form, the CDR3 reads TGCGCCAGCAGCCAAGATAGAACTAGCGGGAGGAATGAGCAGTTCTTC.

This clone is a singleton in its sample. The chain carries TRBV19 and TRBJ1-5, with D perhaps TRBD1 (6 bases). V was cut by 8 bases and J by 3 bases, with 11 bases left in between. Germline V CDR1 and CDR2: LNHDA, SQIVND (reference sequence). This CDR3 has 13 amino acids. DNA for the CDR3: TGTGCCAGTGCACAGGGAAACAATCAGCCCCAGCATTTT. Protein: CASAQGNNQPQHF.

CDR3 coding DNA: TGTGCCAGTAGCCGGGGGTATGGCTACACCTTC. Protein sequence: CASSRGYGYTF. This chain uses TRBV19 with TRBJ1-2, with a weak D call TRBD1 (5 bases). The germline V gene encodes CDR1 LNHDA and CDR2 SQIVND (reference sequence). CDR3 length: 11 residues. V was shortened by 6 bases and J by 5 bases, with 7 bases between the two germline ends.

The chain joins TRBV5-1 to TRBJ1-2, with D maybe TRBD1 (5 bases). In germline, CDR1 is SGHRS, CDR2 YFSETQ. The ends were cut back, 0 bases at V and 5 bases at J, with 17 bases in the middle. There are 16 residues in the CDR3. Here the CDR3 reads CASSLALGAKAYGYTF. The CDR3 nucleotides read TGCGCCAGCAGCTTGGCCCTTGGGGCGAAGGCTTATGGCTACACCTTC. Filled out from reference TRBV5-1 and TRBJ1-2, the complete variable domain reads KAGVTQTPRYLIKTRGQQVTLSCSPISGHRSVSWYQQTPGQGLQFLFEYFSETQRNKGNFPGRFSGRQFSNSRSEMNVSTLELGDSALYLCASSLALGAKAYGYTFGSGTRLTVV.

The J gene is TRBJ2-2, the V gene TRBV5-6, with TRBD1 as a possible D gene (6 bases). Germline V gives CDR1 SGHDT, CDR2 YYEEEE. V lost 3 bases and J lost 6, with 9 bases in between. This CDR3 is 13 amino acids long. The CDR3 reads CASSSTGPGELFF. The CDR3 region has the DNA TGTGCCAGCAGCTCTACAGGGCCCGGGGAGCTGTTTTTT.

CDR3 amino acids: CASSIQGQETQYF. CDR3 bases: TGTGCCAGTAGTATACAGGGTCAAGAGACCCAGTACTTC. This chain connects TRBV19 to TRBJ2-5; D is possibly TRBD1 (5 bases). The V and J ends lost 2 bases and 2 bases respectively, with 6 bases between them. CDR3 size: 13 residues. Germline V gene lookup returns CDR1 LNHDA and CDR2 SQIVND (reference sequence).

This chain joins TRBV5-1 and TRBJ1-2, with D uncertain. V lost 1 base and J lost 4, with 11 bases in between. The length of the CDR3 is 14 residues. Germline CDR1 reads SGHRS; CDR2 reads YFSETQ. CDR3 residues: CASSLPGEIYGYTF. The CDR3 DNA reads TGCGCCAGCAGCTTGCCCGGGGAAATCTATGGCTACACCTTC.

The sample holds a few counts of this clone. The rearrangement uses TRBV9 and TRBJ1-1; the match to TRBD1 covers 7 bases. CDR1 and CDR2 from the germline V gene are SGDLS and YYNGEE. The CDR3 has 15 residues. Trimming at V came to 0 bases and at J to 3 bases, leaving 5 bases not matched to a gene. The CDR3 protein is CASSVDPDRDTEAFF. DNA for the CDR3: TGTGCCAGCAGCGTAGACCCCGACAGGGACACTGAAGCTTTCTTT.

The chain's CDR3 is CASSKTSIYEQFF. The CDR3 DNA is TGTGCCAGCAGTAAGACTAGCATCTATGAGCAGTTCTTC. The V gene is TRBV6-5, the J gene TRBJ2-1; 7 bases map to TRBD2. The germline V gene has CDR1 MNHEY and CDR2 SVGAGI. The CDR3 contains 13 residues. J lost 8 bases, V lost 5 bases, and 6 bases had no gene match.

On this clone itself: Its ends do not fully match the called genes, so a read error is possible. J is TRBJ2-3 and V is TRBV27, with 10 bases matching TRBD2. CDR3 length equals 16 residues. The germline V gene has CDR1 MNHEY and CDR2 SMNVEV (reference sequence). CDR3 loop: CATSLAGEESTDTQYF. CDR3 nucleotides: TGTGCCACCAGTCTAGCGGGAGAGGAAAGCACAGATACGCAGTATTTT.

This clone showed up just once. The chain joins TRBV5-6 to TRBJ1-2, with 10 bases matching TRBD1. The CDR3 totals 17 residues. Trimming at V came to 2 bases and at J to 8 bases, leaving 15 bases not matched to a gene. Germline V gives CDR1 SGHDT, CDR2 YYEEEE. The CDR3: CASSFDYIGQGDFGYTF. CDR3 bases: TGTGCCAGCAGCTTTGACTATATAGGACAGGGGGATTTCGGCTACACCTTC.

The chain employs TRBV6-1 and TRBJ1-5, with 7 bases lining up with TRBD1. Per the germline V gene, CDR1 is MNHNS and CDR2 is SASEGT. V was clipped by 5 bases and J by 6 bases; unmatched bases: 7. There are 14 residues in the CDR3. The CDR3, as DNA: TGTGCCAGCAGTTTACAGGGGTTCGGTCAGCCCCAGCATTTT. It specifies CASSLQGFGQPQHF.

The rearrangement joins TRBV2 to TRBJ2-3; 9 bases are shared with TRBD2. The V segment lost 6 bases and the J segment 3 bases; nucleotides outside the gene matches: 7. Germline CDR1 SNHLY, CDR2 FYNNEI. The CDR3 consists of 15 residues. CDR3 residues: CASRTLAGETDTQYF. The CDR3 DNA reads TGTGCCAGCAGGACTTTAGCGGGAGAAACAGATACGCAGTATTTT. Supplemented by reference TRBV2 and TRBJ2-3, the full variable domain reads EPEVTQTPSHQVTQMGQEVILRCVPISNHLYFYWYRQILGQKVEFLVSFYNNEISEKSEIFDDQFSVERPDGSNFTLKIRSTKLEDSAMYFCASRTLAGETDTQYFGPGTRLTVL.

The gene calls are TRBV28 and TRBJ2-2; TRBD2 matches at 8 bases. The CDR3 length is 12 residues. The V segment lost 6 bases and the J segment 8 bases; nucleotides outside the gene matches: 2. CDR1 MDHEN and CDR2 SYDVKM come from the germline V gene. CDR3 sequence (DNA): TGTGCCAGCAGGGTAGCGGGAGGGGAGCTGTTTTTT. This gives the protein CASRVAGGELFF.

The rearrangement uses TRBV29-1 and TRBJ1-2; D remains ambiguous. Trimming took 3 bases from V and 2 from J, leaving 16 bases between them. Per the germline V gene, CDR1 is SQVTM and CDR2 is ANQGSEA. This CDR3 is 15 amino acids long. The CDR3 loop reads CSVEAPWESNYGYTF. DNA of the CDR3: TGCAGCGTTGAGGCGCCCTGGGAGTCGAACTATGGCTACACCTTC.

This chain uses TRBV28 with TRBJ2-6; 9 nucleotides line up with TRBD1. The ends lost 5 bases at V and 5 bases at J; junction bases unmatched: 4. CDR1 and CDR2 from the germline V gene are MDHEN and SYDVKM. This CDR3 is 15 amino acids long. CDR3 DNA: TGTGCCAGCAGTCAGGGACAGGGCTGGGCCAACGTCCTGACTTTC. This sequence encodes CASSQGQGWANVLTF.

The chain combines TRBV30 with TRBJ1-3; TRBD1 matches at 11 bases. This CDR3 has 16 amino acids. Germline assignment: CDR1 GTSNPN and CDR2 SVGIG (reference sequence). J was trimmed by 0 bases and V by 2 bases; bases with no gene match: 3. The CDR3 protein is CAWSPGTGGSGNTIYF. CDR3 nucleotide sequence: TGTGCCTGGAGTCCCGGGACAGGGGGCTCTGGAAACACCATATATTTT.

The chain carries TRBV19 and TRBJ2-7, with D tentatively TRBD2 (5 bases). Germline CDR1 is LNHDA and CDR2 is SQIVND (reference sequence). The V and J ends lost 4 bases and 2 bases respectively, with 15 bases between them. The CDR3 sequence is 15 residues long. The CDR3: CASSTGWLGPYEQYF. In DNA, the CDR3 is TGTGCCAGTAGTACGGGATGGCTAGGTCCCTACGAGCAGTACTTC.

This chain links TRBV6-1 with TRBJ1-4; D gene uncertain. CDR1 is MNHNS and CDR2 is SASEGT in the germline V gene. This CDR3 is 14 amino acids long. V lost 2 bases and J 5 bases, leaving 9 bases between the germline ends. CDR3 loop: CASSELQRNEKLFF. In nucleotides, the CDR3 is TGTGCCAGCAGTGAACTCCAGAGGAATGAAAAACTGTTTTTT.

The chain combines TRBV7-2 with TRBJ2-7; D might be TRBD2 (5 bases). CDR1 SGHTA and CDR2 FQGNSA come from the germline V gene. Trimming stripped 4 bases from V and 5 bases from J, with 6 bases between. CDR3 size: 11 residues. CDR3 in DNA: TGTGCCAGCAGCTCGGGGAACGAGCAGTACTTC. It translates to CASSSGNEQYF.